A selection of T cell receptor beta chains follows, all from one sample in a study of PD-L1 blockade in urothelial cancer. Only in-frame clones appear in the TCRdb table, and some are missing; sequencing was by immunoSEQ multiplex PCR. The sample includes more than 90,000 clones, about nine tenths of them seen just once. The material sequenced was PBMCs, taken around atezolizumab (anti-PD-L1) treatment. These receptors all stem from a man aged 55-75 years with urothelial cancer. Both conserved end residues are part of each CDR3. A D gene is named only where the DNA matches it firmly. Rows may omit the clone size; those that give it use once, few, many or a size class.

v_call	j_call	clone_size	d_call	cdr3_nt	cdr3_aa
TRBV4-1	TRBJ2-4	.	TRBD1	TGCGCCAGCAGCCAAGAGGACAGGGGGAACATTCAGTACTTC	CASSQEDRGNIQYF
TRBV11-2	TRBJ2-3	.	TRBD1	TGTGCCAGCAGCCTGGACAGGGCTGGGGATACGCAGTATTTT	CASSLDRAGDTQYF
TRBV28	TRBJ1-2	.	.	TGTGCCAGCGAGGCGTACTATGGCTACACCTTC	CASEAYYGYTF
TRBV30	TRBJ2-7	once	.	TGTGCCTGGAACGGGGGCTCCTACGAGCAGTACTTC	CAWNGGSYEQYF
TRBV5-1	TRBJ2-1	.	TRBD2	TGCGCCAGCAGCCCGTCGGGAGGTCCATCCAATGAGCAGTTCTTC	CASSPSGGPSNEQFF
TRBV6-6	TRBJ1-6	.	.	TGTGCCAGCAGCTCTCATAATTCACCCCTCCACTTT	CASSSHNSPLHF
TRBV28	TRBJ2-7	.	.	TGTGCCAGCAGCCCTCCGACAGGTACCTACGAGCAGTACTTC	CASSPPTGTYEQYF
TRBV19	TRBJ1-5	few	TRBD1	TGTGCCAGTACCGCCGGACAGGACGGTCAGCCCCAGCATTTT	CASTAGQDGQPQHF
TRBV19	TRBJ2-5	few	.	TGTGCCAGTAGCGACCTGGGGGCGACGGAGACCCAGTACTTC	CASSDLGATETQYF
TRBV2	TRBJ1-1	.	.	TGTGCCAGCAGGTTGGCGGGGATTATGAACACTGAAGCTTTCTTT	CASRLAGIMNTEAFF
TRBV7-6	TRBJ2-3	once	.	TGTGCCAGCAGCTTAGCGTTGCGAACAGATACGCAGTATTTT	CASSLALRTDTQYF
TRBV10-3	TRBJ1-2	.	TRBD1	TGTGCCATCAGTGAGAACCGGGACAGGGACGGCTACACCTTC	CAISENRDRDGYTF
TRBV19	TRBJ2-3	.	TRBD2	TGTGCCAGTAGTATGATAGCGGGGGGCTCAGATACGCAGTATTTT	CASSMIAGGSDTQYF
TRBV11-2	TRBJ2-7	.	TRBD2	TGTGCCAGCAGCTTAGCATGGGAGGGCGAGCAGTACTTC	CASSLAWEGEQYF
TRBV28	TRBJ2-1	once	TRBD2	TGTGCCAGCAGGATAGCGGGAGGGCCGCACAATGAGCAGTTCTTC	CASRIAGGPHNEQFF
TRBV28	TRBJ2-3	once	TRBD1	TGTGCCAGCAGTTCGGACAGGGCAACAGATACGCAGTATTTT	CASSSDRATDTQYF
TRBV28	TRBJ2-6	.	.	TGTGCCAGCAGTTTTTCAGGGCTCACCGGGGCCAACGTCCTGACTTTC	CASSFSGLTGANVLTF
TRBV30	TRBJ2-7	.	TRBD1	TGTGCCGGGACAGGTAGCTACGAGCAGTACTTC	CAGTGSYEQYF
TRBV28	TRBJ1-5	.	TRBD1	TGTGCCAGCAGCCCGGGCCGGGACAGGGGCCGGGGCAATCAGCCCCAGCATTTT	CASSPGRDRGRGNQPQHF
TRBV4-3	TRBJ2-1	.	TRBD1	TGCGCCAGCAGCCGTGACAGGGTATCCTACAATGAGCAGTTCTTC	CASSRDRVSYNEQFF